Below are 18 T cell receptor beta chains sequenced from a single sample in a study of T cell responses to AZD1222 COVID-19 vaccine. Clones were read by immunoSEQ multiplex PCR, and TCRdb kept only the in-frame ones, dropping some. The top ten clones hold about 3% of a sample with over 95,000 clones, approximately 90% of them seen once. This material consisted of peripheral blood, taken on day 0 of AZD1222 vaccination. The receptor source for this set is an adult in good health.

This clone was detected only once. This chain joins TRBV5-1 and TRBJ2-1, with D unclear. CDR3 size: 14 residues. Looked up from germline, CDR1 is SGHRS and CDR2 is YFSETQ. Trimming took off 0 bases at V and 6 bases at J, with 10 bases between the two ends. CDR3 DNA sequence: TGCGCCAGCAGCTTGGAGGCAGGCGGCAATGAGCAGTTCTTC. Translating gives CASSLEAGGNEQFF.

DNA for the CDR3: TGTGCCAGCAGTTTACCCGGACAGGGGGTGACCAATGAAAAACTGTTTTTT. Translation gives CASSLPGQGVTNEKLFF. This chain joins TRBV28 and TRBJ1-4; 10 nucleotides agree with TRBD1. Germline loops: CDR1 MDHEN, CDR2 SYDVKM. The V and J ends lost 2 bases and 5 bases, in that order; junction bases with no gene match: 8. This CDR3 is 17 amino acids long.

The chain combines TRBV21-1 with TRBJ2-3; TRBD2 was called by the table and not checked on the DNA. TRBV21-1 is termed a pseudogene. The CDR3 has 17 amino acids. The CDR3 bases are TGTGCCAGCAGCAAAGAGGGTAGCGGCCACAAGACAGATACGCAGTATTTT. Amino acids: CASSKEGSGHKTDTQYF.

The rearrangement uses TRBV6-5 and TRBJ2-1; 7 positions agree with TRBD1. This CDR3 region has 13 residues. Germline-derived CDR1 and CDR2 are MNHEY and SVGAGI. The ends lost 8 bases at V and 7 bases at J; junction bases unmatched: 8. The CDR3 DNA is TGTGCCAGCGGCCAGGGGGAAACTAATGAGCAGTTCTTC. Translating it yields CASGQGETNEQFF.

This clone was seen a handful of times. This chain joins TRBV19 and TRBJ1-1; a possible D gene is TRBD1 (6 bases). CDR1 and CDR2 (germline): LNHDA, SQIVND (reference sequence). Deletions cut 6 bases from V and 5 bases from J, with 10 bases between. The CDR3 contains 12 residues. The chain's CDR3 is CASRPQGTEAFF. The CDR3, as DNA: TGTGCCAGTAGGCCACAGGGAACTGAAGCTTTCTTT.

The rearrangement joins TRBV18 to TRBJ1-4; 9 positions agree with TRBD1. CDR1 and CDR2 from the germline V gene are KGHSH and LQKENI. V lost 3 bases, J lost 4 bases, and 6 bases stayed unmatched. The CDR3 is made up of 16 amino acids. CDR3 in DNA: TGTGCCAGCTCACCTGACAGGGGGAACCTTAATGAAAAACTGTTTTTT. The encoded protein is CASSPDRGNLNEKLFF.

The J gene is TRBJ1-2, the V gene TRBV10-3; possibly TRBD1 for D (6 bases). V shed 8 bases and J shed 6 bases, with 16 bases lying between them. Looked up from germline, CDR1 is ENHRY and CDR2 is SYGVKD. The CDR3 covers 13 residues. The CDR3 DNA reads TGTGCCATCTCTTCAGAGGGGGTAGATGGCTACACCTTC. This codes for CAISSEGVDGYTF.

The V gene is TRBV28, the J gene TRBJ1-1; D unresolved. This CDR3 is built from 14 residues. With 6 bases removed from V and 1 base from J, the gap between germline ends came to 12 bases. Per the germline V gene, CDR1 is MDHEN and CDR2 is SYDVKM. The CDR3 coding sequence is TGTGCCAGCAGCCAAGTAGGTTGGAACACTGAAGCTTTCTTT. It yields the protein CASSQVGWNTEAFF.

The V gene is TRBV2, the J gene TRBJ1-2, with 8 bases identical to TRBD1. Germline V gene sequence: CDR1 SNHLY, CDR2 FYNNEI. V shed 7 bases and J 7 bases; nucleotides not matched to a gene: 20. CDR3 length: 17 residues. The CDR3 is CASTRRQGADGVSGYTF. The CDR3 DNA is TGTGCCAGCACCCGAAGGCAGGGGGCCGATGGGGTGAGTGGCTACACCTTC.

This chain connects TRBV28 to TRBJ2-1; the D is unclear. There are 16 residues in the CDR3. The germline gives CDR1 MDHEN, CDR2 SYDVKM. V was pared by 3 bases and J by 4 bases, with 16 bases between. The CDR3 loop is CASSFNRPHHYNEQFF. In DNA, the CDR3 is TGTGCCAGCAGTTTTAATAGGCCGCACCATTACAATGAGCAGTTCTTC.

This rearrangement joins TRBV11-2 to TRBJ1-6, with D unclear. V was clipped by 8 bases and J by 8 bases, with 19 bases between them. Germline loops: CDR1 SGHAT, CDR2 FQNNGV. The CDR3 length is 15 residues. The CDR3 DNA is TGTGCCAGCTCTAGGCGGGGTGACCTTGATTCACCCCTCCACTTT. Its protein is CASSRRGDLDSPLHF. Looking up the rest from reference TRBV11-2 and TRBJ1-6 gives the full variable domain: EAGVAQSPRYKIIEKRQSVAFWCNPISGHATLYWYQQILGQGPKLLIQFQNNGVVDDSQLPKDRFSAERLKGVDSTLKIQPAKLEDSAVYLCASSRRGDLDSPLHFGNGTRLTVT.

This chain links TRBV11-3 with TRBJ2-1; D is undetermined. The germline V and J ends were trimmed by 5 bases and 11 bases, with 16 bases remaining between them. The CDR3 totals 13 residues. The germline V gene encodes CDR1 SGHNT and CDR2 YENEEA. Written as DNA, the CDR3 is TGTGCCAGCAGCCCCTCCGAAGGCAGGAAGCAGTTCTTC. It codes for CASSPSEGRKQFF.

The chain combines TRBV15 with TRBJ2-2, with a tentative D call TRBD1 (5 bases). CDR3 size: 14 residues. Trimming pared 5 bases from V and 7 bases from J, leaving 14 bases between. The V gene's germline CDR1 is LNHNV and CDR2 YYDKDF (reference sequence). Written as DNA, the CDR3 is TGTGCCACCAGCTCACCCCAGGGTCTCGGGGAGCTGTTTTTT. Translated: CATSSPQGLGELFF.

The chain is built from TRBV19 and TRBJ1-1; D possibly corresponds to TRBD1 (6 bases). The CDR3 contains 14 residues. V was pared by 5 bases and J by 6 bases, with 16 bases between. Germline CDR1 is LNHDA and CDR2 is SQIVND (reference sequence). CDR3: CASSVAQGVAEAFF. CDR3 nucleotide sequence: TGTGCCAGTAGTGTAGCACAGGGCGTCGCTGAAGCTTTCTTT. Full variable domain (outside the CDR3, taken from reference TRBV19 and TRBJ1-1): DGGITQSPKYLFRKEGQNVTLSCEQNLNHDAMYWYRQDPGQGLRLIYYSQIVNDFQKGDIAEGYSVSREKKESFPLTVTSAQKNPTAFYLCASSVAQGVAEAFFGQGTRLTVV.

The DNA of the CDR3 is TGTGCCAGCTCGCCTACAGGGATTAATTCACCCCTCCACTTT. Its protein product is CASSPTGINSPLHF. The gene calls are TRBV18 and TRBJ1-6; D is possibly TRBD1 (6 bases). Germline V gives CDR1 KGHSH, CDR2 LQKENI. This CDR3 is 14 amino acids long. The ends were cut back, 6 bases at V and 6 bases at J, with 12 bases in the middle.

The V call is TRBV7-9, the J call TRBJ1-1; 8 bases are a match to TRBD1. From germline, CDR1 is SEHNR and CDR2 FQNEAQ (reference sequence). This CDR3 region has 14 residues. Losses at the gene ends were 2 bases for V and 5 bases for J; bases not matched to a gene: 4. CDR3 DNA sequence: TGTGCCAGCAGCTTACAGGGGGCGGTTACTGAAGCTTTCTTT. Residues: CASSLQGAVTEAFF.

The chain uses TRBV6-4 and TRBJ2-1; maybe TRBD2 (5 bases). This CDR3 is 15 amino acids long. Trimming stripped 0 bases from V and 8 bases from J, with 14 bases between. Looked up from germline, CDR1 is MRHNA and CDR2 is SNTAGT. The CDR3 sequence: CASSDSAAASHEQFF. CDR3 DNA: TGTGCCAGCAGTGACTCTGCGGCGGCTAGCCATGAGCAGTTCTTC.

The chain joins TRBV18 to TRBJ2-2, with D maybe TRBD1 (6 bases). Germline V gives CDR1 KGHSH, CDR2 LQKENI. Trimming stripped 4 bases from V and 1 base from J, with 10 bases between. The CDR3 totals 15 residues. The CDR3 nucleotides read TGTGCCAGCTCACGGTCGGGACAGAACACCGGGGAGCTGTTTTTT. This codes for CASSRSGQNTGELFF.